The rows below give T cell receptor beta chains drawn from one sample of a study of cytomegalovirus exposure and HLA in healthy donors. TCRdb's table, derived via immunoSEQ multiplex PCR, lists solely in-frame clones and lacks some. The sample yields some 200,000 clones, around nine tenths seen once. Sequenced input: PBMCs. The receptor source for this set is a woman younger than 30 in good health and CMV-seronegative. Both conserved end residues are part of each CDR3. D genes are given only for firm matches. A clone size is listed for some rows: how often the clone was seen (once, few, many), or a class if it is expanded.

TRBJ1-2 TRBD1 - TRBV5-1 CASSLAGTGEYGYTF TGCGCCAGCAGCTTAGCCGGGACAGGGGAGTATGGCTACACCTTC
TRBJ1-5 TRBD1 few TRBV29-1 CSVGQGSQPQHF TGCAGCGTTGGACAGGGTTCGCAGCCCCAGCATTTT
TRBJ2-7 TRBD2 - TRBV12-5 CASGLGATSGPPNEQYF TGTGCTAGTGGTTTGGGCGCAACTAGCGGGCCTCCGAACGAGCAGTACTTC
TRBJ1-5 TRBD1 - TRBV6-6 CASSYGGGSQPQHF TGTGCCAGCAGTTACGGAGGGGGCAGTCAGCCCCAGCATTTT
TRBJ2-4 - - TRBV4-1 CASSQDRALAKNIQYF TGCGCCAGCAGCCAAGATCGAGCCCTAGCCAAAAACATTCAGTACTTC
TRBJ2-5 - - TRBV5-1 CASSLGFNRHRETQYF TGCGCCAGCAGCTTGGGTTTTAACAGACACCGAGAGACCCAGTACTTC
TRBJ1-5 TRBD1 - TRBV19 CASSIGGGQGHNQPQHF TGTGCCAGTAGTATAGGAGGTGGACAGGGGCATAATCAGCCCCAGCATTTT
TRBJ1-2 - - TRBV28 CASSALEVSSEGYGYTF TGTGCCAGCAGTGCTCTCGAGGTCTCATCGGAGGGCTATGGCTACACCTTC
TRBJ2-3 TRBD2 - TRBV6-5 CASSSGGTQYF TGTGCCAGCAGTTCGGGGGGTACGCAGTATTTT
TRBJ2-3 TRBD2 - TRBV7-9 CASSPLANANTQYF TGTGCCAGCAGCCCACTAGCGAATGCGAATACGCAGTATTTT
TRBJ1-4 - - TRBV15 CATSRVLGGTNEKLFF TGTGCCACCAGCAGAGTATTAGGGGGAACTAATGAAAAACTGTTTTTT
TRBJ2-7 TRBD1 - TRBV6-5 CASSSLTGPYEQYF TGTGCCAGCAGTTCCTTGACAGGGCCTTACGAGCAGTACTTC
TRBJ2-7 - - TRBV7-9 CASSLVGGQGEQYF TGTGCCAGCAGCTTAGTGGGGGGGCAAGGCGAGCAGTACTTC
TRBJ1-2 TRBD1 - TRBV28 CASSPGDRADGYTF TGTGCCAGCAGTCCGGGCGACAGGGCAGATGGCTACACCTTC
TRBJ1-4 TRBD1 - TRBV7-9 CASSLRRVQGGDEKLFF TGTGCCAGCAGCTTAAGGAGGGTACAGGGGGGAGATGAAAAACTGTTTTTT
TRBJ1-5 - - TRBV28 CASSYPSPQGPQHF TGTGCCAGCAGTTACCCCTCCCCCCAGGGGCCCCAGCATTTT
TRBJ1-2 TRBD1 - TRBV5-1 CASSFGQGIYGYTF TGCGCCAGCAGCTTTGGACAGGGAATCTATGGCTACACCTTC
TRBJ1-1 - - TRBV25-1 CARRSNSPLEGEAFF TGTGCCAGAAGGTCCAACAGCCCTCTTGAGGGAGAAGCTTTCTTT
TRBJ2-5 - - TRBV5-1 CASSSWKGQEETQYF TGCGCCAGCAGCTCTTGGAAAGGACAAGAAGAGACCCAGTACTTC
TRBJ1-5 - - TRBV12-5 CASGFRTHRIYQPQHF TGTGCTAGTGGTTTCCGGACTCATCGGATCTATCAGCCCCAGCATTTT
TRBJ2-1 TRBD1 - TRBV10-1 CASSEAGTGLWNEQFF TGCGCCAGCAGTGAGGCCGGGACAGGCCTGTGGAATGAGCAGTTCTTC
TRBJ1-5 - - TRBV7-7 CASSPSTGGPQHF TGTGCTAGCAGCCCCTCGACGGGGGGGCCCCAGCATTTT
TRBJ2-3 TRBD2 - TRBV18 CASSPAGGGDTQYF TGTGCCAGCTCACCTGCGGGAGGAGGAGATACGCAGTATTTT
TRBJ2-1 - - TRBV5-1 CASSLEGLSYNEQFF TGCGCCAGCAGCTTAGAGGGCCTTTCCTACAATGAGCAGTTCTTC
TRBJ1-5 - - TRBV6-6 CASSYELGDQPQHF TGTGCCAGCAGTTACGAGCTCGGAGATCAGCCCCAGCATTTT
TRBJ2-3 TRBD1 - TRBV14 CASSQFDRGSTDTQYF TGTGCCAGCAGCCAGTTCGACAGGGGGAGTACAGATACGCAGTATTTT
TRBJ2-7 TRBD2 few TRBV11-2 CASGFRTSGYEQYF TGTGCCAGCGGATTCAGGACTAGCGGCTACGAGCAGTACTTC
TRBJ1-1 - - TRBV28 CASAPEEGKNTEAFF TGTGCCAGCGCCCCGGAGGAGGGGAAAAACACTGAAGCTTTCTTT
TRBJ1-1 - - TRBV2 CASREDTEAFF TGTGCCAGCAGGGAGGACACTGAAGCTTTCTTT
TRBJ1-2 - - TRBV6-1 CASSGLANYGYTF TGTGCCAGCAGTGGGTTAGCTAACTATGGCTACACCTTC
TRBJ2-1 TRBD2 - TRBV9 CASSVGRLLAPYNEQFF TGTGCCAGCAGCGTAGGACGATTACTAGCGCCCTACAATGAGCAGTTCTTC
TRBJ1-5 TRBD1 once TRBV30 CAWSVLGQGSQPQHF TGTGCCTGGAGTGTACTCGGACAGGGATCACAGCCCCAGCATTTT
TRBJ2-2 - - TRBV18 CASSPPQGSHTGELFF TGTGCCAGCTCACCACCCCAGGGGTCGCACACCGGGGAGCTGTTTTTT
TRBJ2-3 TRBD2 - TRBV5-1 CASSRGTSGSWDKDTQYF TGCGCCAGCAGCCGAGGGACTAGCGGGAGCTGGGATAAAGATACGCAGTATTTT
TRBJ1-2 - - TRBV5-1 CASSLATGLSGGGYTF TGCGCCAGCAGCTTGGCCACGGGACTCTCCGGCGGGGGCTACACCTTC
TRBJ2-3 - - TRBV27 CASRDYSTDTQYF TGTGCCAGCAGGGACTACAGCACAGATACGCAGTATTTT
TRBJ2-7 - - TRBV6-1 CASSETGRSYEQYF TGTGCCAGCAGTGAAACGGGGAGGTCCTACGAGCAGTACTTC
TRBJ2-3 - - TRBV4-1 CASSQEGVSTSTDTQYF TGCGCCAGCAGCCAAGAAGGGGTCTCTACTAGCACAGATACGCAGTATTTT
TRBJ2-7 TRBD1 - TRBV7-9 CASSPGTDSLSYEQYF TGTGCCAGCAGCCCTGGGACAGACTCGCTATCCTACGAGCAGTACTTC
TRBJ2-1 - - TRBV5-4 CASSQAGLSEQFF TGTGCCAGCAGCCAAGCCGGACTGTCTGAGCAGTTCTTC
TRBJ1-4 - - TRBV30 CAWRAGPLRLFF TGTGCCTGGAGAGCGGGACCCCTAAGGCTGTTTTTT
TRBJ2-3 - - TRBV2 CASRTGLITDTQYF TGTGCCAGCAGGACCGGACTCATCACAGATACGCAGTATTTT
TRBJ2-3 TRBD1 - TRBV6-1 CASSATGTVRGTQYF TGTGCCAGCAGTGCCACCGGGACGGTCAGGGGGACGCAGTATTTT
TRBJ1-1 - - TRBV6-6 CASSRRPQGYTEAFF TGTGCCAGCAGCCGCCGCCCCCAGGGGTACACTGAAGCTTTCTTT
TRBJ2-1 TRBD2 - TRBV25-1 CASGIPQRESGEQFF TGTGCCAGCGGGATACCCCAGCGGGAGAGTGGTGAGCAGTTCTTC